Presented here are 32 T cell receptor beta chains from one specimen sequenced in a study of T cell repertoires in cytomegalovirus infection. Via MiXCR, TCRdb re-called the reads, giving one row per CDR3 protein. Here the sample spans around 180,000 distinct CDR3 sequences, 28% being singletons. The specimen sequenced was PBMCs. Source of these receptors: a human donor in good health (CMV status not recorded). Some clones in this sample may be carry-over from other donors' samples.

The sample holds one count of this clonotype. The CDR3 coding sequence is TGTGCCAGCCGGAGGGTAACTAATGAAAAACTGTTTTTT. It encodes CASRRVTNEKLFF. The rearrangement uses TRBV7-9 and TRBJ1-4; D is ambiguous. Between the trimmed V and J ends, which lost 8 bases and 1 base, there was a span of 8 bases. Germline V lookup: CDR1 SEHNR, CDR2 FQNEAQ (reference sequence). This CDR3 is built from 13 residues.

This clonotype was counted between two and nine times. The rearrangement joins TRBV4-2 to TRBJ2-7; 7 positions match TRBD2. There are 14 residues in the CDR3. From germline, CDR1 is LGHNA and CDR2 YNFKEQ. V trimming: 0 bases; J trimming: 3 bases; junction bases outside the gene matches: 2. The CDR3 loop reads CASSQDGGGYEQYF. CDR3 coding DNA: TGTGCCAGCAGCCAAGATGGGGGGGGCTACGAGCAGTACTTC.

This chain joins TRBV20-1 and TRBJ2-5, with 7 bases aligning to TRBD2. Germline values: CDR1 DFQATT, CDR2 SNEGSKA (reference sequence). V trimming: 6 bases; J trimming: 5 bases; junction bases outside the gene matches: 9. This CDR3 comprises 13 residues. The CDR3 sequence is CSAGLDWGETQYF. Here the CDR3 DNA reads TGCAGTGCCGGACTAGATTGGGGTGAGACCCAGTACTTC.

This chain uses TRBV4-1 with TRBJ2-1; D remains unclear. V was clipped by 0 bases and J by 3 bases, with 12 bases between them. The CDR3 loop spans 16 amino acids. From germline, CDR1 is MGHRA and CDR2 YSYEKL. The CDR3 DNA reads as TGCGCCAGCAGCCAAGATCGGGCGGCTTACTACAATGAGCAGTTCTTC. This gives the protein CASSQDRAAYYNEQFF.

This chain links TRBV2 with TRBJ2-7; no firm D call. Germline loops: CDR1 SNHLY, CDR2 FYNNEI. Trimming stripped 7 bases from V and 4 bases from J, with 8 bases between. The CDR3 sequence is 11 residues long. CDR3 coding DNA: TGTGCCAGCAAAAACAAGTACGAGCAGTACTTC. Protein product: CASKNKYEQYF. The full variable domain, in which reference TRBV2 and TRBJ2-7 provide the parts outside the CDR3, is EPEVTQTPSHQVTQMGQEVILRCVPISNHLYFYWYRQILGQKVEFLVSFYNNEISEKSEIFDDQFSVERPDGSNFTLKIRSTKLEDSAMYFCASKNKYEQYFGPGTRLTVT.

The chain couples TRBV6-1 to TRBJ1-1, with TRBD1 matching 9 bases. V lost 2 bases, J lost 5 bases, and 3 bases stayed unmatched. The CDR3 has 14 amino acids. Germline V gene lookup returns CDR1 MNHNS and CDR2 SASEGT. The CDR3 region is CASSETGGKTEAFF. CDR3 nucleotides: TGTGCCAGCAGTGAAACAGGGGGCAAAACTGAAGCTTTCTTT.

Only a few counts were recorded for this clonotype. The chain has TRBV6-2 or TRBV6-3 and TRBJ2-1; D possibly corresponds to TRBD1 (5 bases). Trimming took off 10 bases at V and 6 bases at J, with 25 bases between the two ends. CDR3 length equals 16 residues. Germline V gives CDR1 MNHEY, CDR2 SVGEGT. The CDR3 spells CAIKSSSAGSFNEQFF. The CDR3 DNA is TGTGCCATCAAAAGTTCCTCGGCAGGGTCATTCAATGAGCAGTTCTTC.

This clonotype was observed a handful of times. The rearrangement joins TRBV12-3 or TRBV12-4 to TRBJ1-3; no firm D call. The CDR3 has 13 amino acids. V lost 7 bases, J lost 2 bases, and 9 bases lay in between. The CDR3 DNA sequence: TGTGCCAGCACTTTTGGGGCTGGAAACACCATATATTTT. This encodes CASTFGAGNTIYF.

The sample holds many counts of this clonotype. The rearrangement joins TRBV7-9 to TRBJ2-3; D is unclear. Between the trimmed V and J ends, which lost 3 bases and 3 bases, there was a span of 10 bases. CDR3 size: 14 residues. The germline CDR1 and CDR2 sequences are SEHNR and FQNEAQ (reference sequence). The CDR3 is CASSFSGSTDTQYF. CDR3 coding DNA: TGTGCCAGCAGCTTTTCCGGGTCTACAGATACGCAGTATTTT.

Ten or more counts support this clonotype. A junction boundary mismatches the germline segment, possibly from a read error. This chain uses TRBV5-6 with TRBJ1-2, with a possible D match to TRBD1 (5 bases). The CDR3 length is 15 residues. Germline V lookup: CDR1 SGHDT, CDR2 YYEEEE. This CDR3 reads CASSLDTDLAYGYTF. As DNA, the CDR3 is TGTGCCAGCAGTTTGGACACCGACCTCGCCTATGGCTACACCTTC. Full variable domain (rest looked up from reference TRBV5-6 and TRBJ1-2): DAGVTQSPTHLIKTRGQQVTLRCSPKSGHDTVSWYQQALGQGPQFIFQYYEEEERQRGNFPDRFSGHQFPNYSSELNVNALLLGDSALYLCASSLDTDLAYGYTFGSGTRLTVV.

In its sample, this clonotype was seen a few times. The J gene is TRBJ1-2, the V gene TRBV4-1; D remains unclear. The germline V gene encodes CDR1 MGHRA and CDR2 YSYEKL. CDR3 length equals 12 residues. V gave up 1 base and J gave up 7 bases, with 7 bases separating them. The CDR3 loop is CASSQVRSGYTF. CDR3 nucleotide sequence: TGCGCCAGCAGCCAAGTAAGATCTGGCTACACCTTC.

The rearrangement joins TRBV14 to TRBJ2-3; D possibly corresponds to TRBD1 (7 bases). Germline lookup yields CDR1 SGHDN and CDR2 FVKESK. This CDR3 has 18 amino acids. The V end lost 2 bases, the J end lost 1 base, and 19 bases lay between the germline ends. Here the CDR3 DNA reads TGTGCCAGCAGCCAACGACAGGGTAGCGGACTTCGCACAGATACGCAGTATTTT. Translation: CASSQRQGSGLRTDTQYF.

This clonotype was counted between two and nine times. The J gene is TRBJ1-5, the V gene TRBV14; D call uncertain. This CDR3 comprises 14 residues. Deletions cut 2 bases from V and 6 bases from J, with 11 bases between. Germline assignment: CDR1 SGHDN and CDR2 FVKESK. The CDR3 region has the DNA TGTGCCAGCAGCCAACAAGGAGGAGGTCAGCCCCAGCATTTT. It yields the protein CASSQQGGGQPQHF.

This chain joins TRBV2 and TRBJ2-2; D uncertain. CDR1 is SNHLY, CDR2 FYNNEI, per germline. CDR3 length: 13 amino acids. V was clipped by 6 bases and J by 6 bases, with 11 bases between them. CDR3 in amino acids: CASSQTRSGELFF. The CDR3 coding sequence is TGTGCCAGCAGCCAGACTCGGTCCGGGGAGCTGTTTTTT.

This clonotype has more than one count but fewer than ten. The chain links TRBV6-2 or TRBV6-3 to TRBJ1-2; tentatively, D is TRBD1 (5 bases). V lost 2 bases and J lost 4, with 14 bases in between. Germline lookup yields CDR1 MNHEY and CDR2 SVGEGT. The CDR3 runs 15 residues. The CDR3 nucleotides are TGTGCCAGCAGTTACACATTCACAGGTTCCTATGGCTACACCTTC. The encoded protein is CASSYTFTGSYGYTF.

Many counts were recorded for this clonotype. For the CDR3, the DNA is TGTGCCAGCAGCCCCCTAAGGGTTGAGGGAACCTCTGGAAACACCATATATTTT. It specifies CASSPLRVEGTSGNTIYF. V usage is TRBV7-8 and J usage is TRBJ1-3; D call uncertain. The germline gives CDR1 SGHVS, CDR2 FQNEAQ. V was trimmed by 5 bases and J by 0 bases, leaving 20 bases between them. CDR3 length: 18 amino acids.

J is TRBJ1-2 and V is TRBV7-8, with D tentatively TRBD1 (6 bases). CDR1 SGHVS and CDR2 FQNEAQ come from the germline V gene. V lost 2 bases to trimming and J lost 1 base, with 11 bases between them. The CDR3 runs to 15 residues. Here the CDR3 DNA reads TGTGCCAGCAGCTTAAATACAGGGATTAACTATGGCTACACCTTC. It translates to CASSLNTGINYGYTF. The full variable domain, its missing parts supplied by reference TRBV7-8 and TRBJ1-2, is GAGVSQSPRYKVAKRGQDVALRCDPISGHVSLFWYQQALGQGPEFLTYFQNEAQLDKSGLPSDRFFAERPEGSVSTLKIQRTQQEDSAVYLCASSLNTGINYGYTFGSGTRLTVV.

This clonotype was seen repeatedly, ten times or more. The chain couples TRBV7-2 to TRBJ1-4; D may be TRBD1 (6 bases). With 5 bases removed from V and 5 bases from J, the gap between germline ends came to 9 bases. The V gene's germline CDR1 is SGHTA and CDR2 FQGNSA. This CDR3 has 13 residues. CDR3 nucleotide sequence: TGTGCCAGCAGCCCGGGGGCCAATGAAAAACTGTTTTTT. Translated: CASSPGANEKLFF.

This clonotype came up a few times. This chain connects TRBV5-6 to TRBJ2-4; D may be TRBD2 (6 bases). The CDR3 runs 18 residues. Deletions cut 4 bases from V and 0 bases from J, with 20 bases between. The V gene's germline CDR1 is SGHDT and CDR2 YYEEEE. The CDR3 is CASSILGGRELAKNIQYF. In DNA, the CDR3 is TGTGCCAGCAGCATCCTCGGGGGAAGGGAACTAGCCAAAAACATTCAGTACTTC.

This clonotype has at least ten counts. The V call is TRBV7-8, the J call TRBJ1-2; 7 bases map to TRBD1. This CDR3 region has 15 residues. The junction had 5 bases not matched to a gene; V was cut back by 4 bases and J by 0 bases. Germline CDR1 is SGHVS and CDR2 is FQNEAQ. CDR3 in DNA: TGTGCCAGCAGCTCCCGGGACAGATCTAACTATGGCTACACCTTC. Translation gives CASSSRDRSNYGYTF.

In nucleotides, the CDR3 is TGTGCCAGCCGGTGGCAGGACAGGGTTGACGAGCAGTACTTC. It encodes CASRWQDRVDEQYF. The V call is TRBV2, the J call TRBJ2-7; 8 bases align to TRBD1. CDR3 size: 14 residues. V lost 8 bases to trimming and J lost 5 bases; unmatched junction nucleotides: 11. Germline values: CDR1 SNHLY, CDR2 FYNNEI.

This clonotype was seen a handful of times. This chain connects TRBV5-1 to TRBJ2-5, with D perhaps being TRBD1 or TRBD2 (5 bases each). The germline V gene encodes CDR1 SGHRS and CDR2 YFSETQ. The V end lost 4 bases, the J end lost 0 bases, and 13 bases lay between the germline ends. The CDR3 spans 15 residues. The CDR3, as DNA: TGCGCCAGCAGCCGAGGGGTACAGGACCAAGAGACCCAGTACTTC. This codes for CASSRGVQDQETQYF.

CDR3 sequence: CASSRGIDTQYF. The CDR3 DNA sequence: TGTGCCAGCAGCCGGGGGATAGATACGCAGTATTTT. This chain joins TRBV7-3 and TRBJ2-3; perhaps TRBD2 as D (6 bases). V was cut by 5 bases and J by 5 bases, with 8 bases left in between. The CDR3 covers 12 residues. CDR1 and CDR2 (germline): SGHTA, FQGTGA.

The CDR3 sequence: CASSFQYHWNSPLHF. The CDR3 DNA reads as TGTGCCAGCAGCTTCCAGTATCATTGGAATTCACCCCTCCACTTT. The chain uses TRBV5-6 and TRBJ1-6; D not certain. The CDR3 is 15 residues long. Germline V CDR1 and CDR2: SGHDT, YYEEEE. With 2 bases removed from V and 7 bases from J, the gap between germline ends came to 13 bases.

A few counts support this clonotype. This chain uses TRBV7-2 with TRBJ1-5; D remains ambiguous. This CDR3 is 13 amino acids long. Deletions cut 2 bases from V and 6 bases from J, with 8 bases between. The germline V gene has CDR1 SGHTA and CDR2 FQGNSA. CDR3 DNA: TGTGCCAGCAGCTTAAACTCAGGTCAGCCCCAGCATTTT. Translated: CASSLNSGQPQHF.

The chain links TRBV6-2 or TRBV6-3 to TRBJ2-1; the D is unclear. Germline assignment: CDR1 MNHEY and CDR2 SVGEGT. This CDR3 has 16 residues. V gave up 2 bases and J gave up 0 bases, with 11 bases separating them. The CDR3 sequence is CASSYGQLPSYNEQFF. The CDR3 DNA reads TGTGCCAGCAGTTACGGGCAGCTCCCCTCCTACAATGAGCAGTTCTTC.

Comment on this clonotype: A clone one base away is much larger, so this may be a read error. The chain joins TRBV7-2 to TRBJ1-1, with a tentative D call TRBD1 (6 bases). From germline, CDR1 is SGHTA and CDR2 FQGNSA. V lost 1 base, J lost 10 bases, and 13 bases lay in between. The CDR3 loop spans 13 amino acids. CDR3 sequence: CASSLDRVPGAFF. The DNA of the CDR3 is TGTGCCAGCAGCTTAGACAGGGTCCCTGGAGCTTTCTTT.

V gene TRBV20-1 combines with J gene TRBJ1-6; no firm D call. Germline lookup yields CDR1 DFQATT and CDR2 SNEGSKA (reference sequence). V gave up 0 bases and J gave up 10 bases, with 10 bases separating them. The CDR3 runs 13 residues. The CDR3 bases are TGCAGTGCTAGAGAGGCTGGTTGGTCACCCCTCCACTTT. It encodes CSAREAGWSPLHF.

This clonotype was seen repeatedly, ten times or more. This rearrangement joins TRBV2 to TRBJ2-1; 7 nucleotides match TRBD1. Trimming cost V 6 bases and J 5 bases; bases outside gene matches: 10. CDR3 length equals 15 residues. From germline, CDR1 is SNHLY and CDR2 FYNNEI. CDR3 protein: CASSEPGQINNEQFF. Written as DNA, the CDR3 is TGTGCCAGCAGCGAACCGGGACAGATCAACAATGAGCAGTTCTTC. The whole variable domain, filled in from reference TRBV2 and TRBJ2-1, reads EPEVTQTPSHQVTQMGQEVILRCVPISNHLYFYWYRQILGQKVEFLVSFYNNEISEKSEIFDDQFSVERPDGSNFTLKIRSTKLEDSAMYFCASSEPGQINNEQFFGPGTRLTVL.

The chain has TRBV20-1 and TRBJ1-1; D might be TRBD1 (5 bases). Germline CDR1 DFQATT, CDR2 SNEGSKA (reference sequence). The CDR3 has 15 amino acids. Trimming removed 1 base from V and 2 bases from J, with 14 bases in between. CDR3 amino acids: CSARALAGPNTEAFF. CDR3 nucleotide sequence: TGCAGTGCTAGAGCGTTGGCGGGACCAAACACTGAAGCTTTCTTT.

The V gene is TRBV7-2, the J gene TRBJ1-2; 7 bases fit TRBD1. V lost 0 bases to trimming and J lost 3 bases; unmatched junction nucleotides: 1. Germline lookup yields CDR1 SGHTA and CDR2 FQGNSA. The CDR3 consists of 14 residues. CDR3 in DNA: TGTGCCAGCAGCTTAGCTCAGGGGGACTATGGCTACACCTTC. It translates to CASSLAQGDYGYTF.

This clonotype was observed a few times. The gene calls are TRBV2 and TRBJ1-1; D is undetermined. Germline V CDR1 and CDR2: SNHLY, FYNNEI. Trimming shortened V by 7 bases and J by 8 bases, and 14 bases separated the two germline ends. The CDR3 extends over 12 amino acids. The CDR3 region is CASTLRAGEAFF. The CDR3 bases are TGTGCCAGCACCCTCCGGGCTGGCGAAGCTTTCTTT.